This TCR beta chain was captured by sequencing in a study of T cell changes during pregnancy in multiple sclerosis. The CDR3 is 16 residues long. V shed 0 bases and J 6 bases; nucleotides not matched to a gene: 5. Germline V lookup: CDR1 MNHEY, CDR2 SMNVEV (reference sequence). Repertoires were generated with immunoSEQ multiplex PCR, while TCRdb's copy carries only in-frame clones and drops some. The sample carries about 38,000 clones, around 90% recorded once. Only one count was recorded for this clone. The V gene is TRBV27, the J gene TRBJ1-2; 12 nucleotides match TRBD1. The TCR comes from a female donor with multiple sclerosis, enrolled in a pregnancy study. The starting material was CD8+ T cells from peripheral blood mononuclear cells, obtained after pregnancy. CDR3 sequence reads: CASSLSGTGGMNGYTF. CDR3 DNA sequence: TGTGCCAGCAGTTTATCTGGGACAGGGGGCATGAATGGCTACACCTTC.